One T cell receptor beta chain is described in this entry. Its specificity is unknown. Researchers ran the PCR with 60 Vbeta and 13 Jbeta primers. TCRdb's table, derived via immunoSEQ multiplex PCR, lists solely in-frame clones and lacks some. This sample carries roughly 120,000 clones, around 78% of them seen once, and the ten largest clones take about 1.9%. These data come from a study of cytomegalovirus exposure and HLA in healthy donors. The study's findings and limits: Presence/absence analysis assumed near-uniform sequencing depth across donors.

Trimming took 2 bases from V and 8 from J, leaving 19 bases between them. This CDR3 contains 15 residues. The germline CDR1 and CDR2 sequences are SNHLY and FYNNEI. Donors likely had unrecorded immune exposures despite being nominally healthy when sampled. This sequence joins TRBV2 and TRBJ2-7, with D tentatively TRBD2 (6 bases). Sequencing used PBMCs. The TCR was taken from a man aged 50-60 years in good health and CMV-seronegative. The chain's CDR3 is CASSELGSAGYKQYV. CDR3 DNA: TGTGCCAGCAGTGAATTGGGGTCGGCGGGATACAAGCAGTACGTC.